The clone carrying this T cell receptor (beta chain) has a single count. Its matching antigen is unknown. These data originate in a study of T cell responses to AZD1222 COVID-19 vaccine. General study findings and limits: Repertoires in all cases were sampled only once the peak T cell response had passed. Increases in Spike-specific TCR breadth and depth were seen after two AZD1222 doses. There were mostly white British donors and more females than males, and clonal diversity was possibly underestimated. Along spike, vaccine-associated CD4 TCRs were found throughout, with dominance at 160-218 and 743-854.

Profiling relied on immunoSEQ multiplex PCR, and the TCRdb table lists in-frame clones only, not all of them. The sample yields 150,000 to 180,000 clones, approximately 87% seen once. The CDR3 sequence is 13 residues long. V lost 4 bases, J lost 5 bases, and 10 bases lay in between. From germline, CDR1 is MNHEY and CDR2 SVGEGT. The J gene is TRBJ2-3, the V gene TRBV6-2 or TRBV6-3; weak D call: TRBD1 (6 bases). This material consisted of peripheral blood, taken on day 0 of MenACWY control vaccination. The source is an adult in good health. The CDR3 sequence: CASSSRGKDTQYF. In DNA, the CDR3 is TGTGCCAGCAGTTCGAGGGGGAAAGATACGCAGTATTTT.